The 24 T cell receptor beta chains below were found in one sample sequenced in a study of spatial heterogeneity in lung cancer. This sample's time point: blood at routine non-recurrence follow-up after resection. Using its own MiXCR run on the 5' RACE reads, TCRdb lists one record per CDR3 protein. This table holds fewer than 150,000 distinct CDR3 sequences, more than 10% found once. The sample consisted of PBMCs, taken at follow-up. The receptors stem from a female donor with early-stage non-small cell lung cancer.

This clonotype was seen a few times. The rearrangement uses TRBV6-1 and TRBJ2-7; D is tentatively TRBD1 or TRBD2 (5 bases each). CDR3 length: 14 amino acids. Trimming removed 3 bases at V and 3 bases at J, with 12 bases between. From germline, CDR1 is MNHNS and CDR2 SASEGT. CDR3 sequence: CASSDPGRRYEQYF. CDR3 bases: TGTGCCAGCAGTGACCCGGGACGCCGCTACGAGCAGTACTTC.

The chain uses TRBV6-6 and TRBJ2-7; 11 bases agree with TRBD1. The CDR3 covers 13 residues. The junction had 4 bases not matched to a gene; V was cut back by 5 bases and J by 7 bases. Germline CDR1 is MNHNY and CDR2 is SVGAGI (reference sequence). Written as DNA, the CDR3 is TGTGCCAGCAGTGGACAGGGGGCGCGGGAGCAGTACTTC. This codes for CASSGQGAREQYF.

Only a few counts were recorded for this clonotype. This rearrangement joins TRBV7-2 to TRBJ2-5, with D unresolved. The V gene's germline CDR1 is SGHTA and CDR2 FQGNSA. Trimming stripped 1 base from V and 4 bases from J, with 4 bases between. CDR3 size: 12 residues. The CDR3 DNA sequence: TGTGCCAGCAGCTTAGGTTTAGAGACCCAGTACTTC. Its translation: CASSLGLETQYF.

The rearrangement uses TRBV10-3 and TRBJ2-7; D gene ambiguous. The V gene's germline CDR1 is ENHRY and CDR2 SYGVKD. V dropped 1 base and J dropped 3 bases, with 1 base sitting between them. CDR3 length equals 11 residues. DNA for the CDR3: TGTGCCATCAGTGAGTACTACGAGCAGTACTTC. Amino acids: CAISEYYEQYF.

This CDR3 is CASSLGGSGRKTQYF. In DNA, the CDR3 is TGTGCCAGCAGCTTAGGGGGTAGCGGGAGGAAGACCCAGTACTTC. The gene calls are TRBV7-2 and TRBJ2-5, with TRBD2 identical over 10 bases. J gave up 6 bases and V 1 base, and 5 bases lay outside the gene matches. CDR3 size: 15 residues. CDR1 SGHTA and CDR2 FQGNSA come from the germline V gene.

The sample holds many counts of this clonotype. Written as DNA, the CDR3 is TGCGCCAGCAGCCAATTACTAGCGGGAGGACATGAGCAGTTCTTC. It yields the protein CASSQLLAGGHEQFF. V and J are TRBV4-1 and TRBJ2-1; 12 bases map to TRBD2. V was pared by 2 bases and J by 8 bases, with 4 bases of the junction left unmatched. This CDR3 has 15 amino acids. CDR1 MGHRA and CDR2 YSYEKL come from the germline V gene.

The genes are TRBV5-1 and TRBJ2-3; D is unresolved. Germline lookup yields CDR1 SGHRS and CDR2 YFSETQ. V was clipped by 0 bases and J by 0 bases, with 11 bases between them. The CDR3 extends over 16 amino acids. The DNA of the CDR3 is TGCGCCAGCAGCTTGGCCAACAGTTTGAGCACAGATACGCAGTATTTT. It encodes CASSLANSLSTDTQYF.

A few counts support this clonotype. The V and J genes are TRBV28 and TRBJ2-3; no clear D. CDR3 length: 15 amino acids. Per the germline V gene, CDR1 is MDHEN and CDR2 is SYDVKM. Trimming cost V 3 bases and J 0 bases, with 10 bases left between them. The CDR3 loop reads CASSLGRLSTDTQYF. Here the CDR3 DNA reads TGTGCCAGCAGTTTGGGCAGATTGAGCACAGATACGCAGTATTTT.

This rearrangement joins TRBV29-1 to TRBJ2-7; 8 bases line up with TRBD2. The CDR3 has 14 residues. From germline, CDR1 is SQVTM and CDR2 ANQGSEA. The ends lost 6 bases at V and 6 bases at J; junction bases unmatched: 13. The CDR3 region has the DNA TGCAGCGTCGGACCGGGACTAGGCCTTTCCGAGCAGTACTTC. Translated, it gives CSVGPGLGLSEQYF.

The chain carries TRBV19 and TRBJ2-3; the D is unclear. The CDR3 totals 15 residues. With 2 bases removed from V and 2 bases from J, the gap between germline ends came to 11 bases. Germline-derived CDR1 and CDR2 are LNHDA and SQIVND (reference sequence). The CDR3 region has the DNA TGTGCCAGTAGTATAAGAGGCGCGCCCACAGATACGCAGTATTTT. Translating it yields CASSIRGAPTDTQYF. The full variable domain, rest sourced from reference TRBV19 and TRBJ2-3, is DGGITQSPKYLFRKEGQNVTLSCEQNLNHDAMYWYRQDPGQGLRLIYYSQIVNDFQKGDIAEGYSVSREKKESFPLTVTSAQKNPTAFYLCASSIRGAPTDTQYFGPGTRLTVL.

This clonotype was detected many times. This rearrangement joins TRBV15 to TRBJ1-3; TRBD1 might be the D (5 bases). Trimming cost V 0 bases and J 0 bases, with 9 bases left between them. The germline V gene has CDR1 LNHNV and CDR2 YYDKDF (reference sequence). The CDR3 runs 16 residues. The CDR3: CATSRDKGPSGNTIYF. The CDR3 DNA sequence: TGTGCCACCAGCAGAGATAAGGGACCCTCTGGAAACACCATATATTTT.

In this sample, this clonotype turned up many times. The V gene is TRBV7-2, the J gene TRBJ1-2, with 9 bases matching TRBD1. The germline CDR1 and CDR2 sequences are SGHTA and FQGNSA. The CDR3 sequence is 14 residues long. J gave up 8 bases and V 1 base, and 5 bases lay outside the gene matches. CDR3 nucleotide sequence: TGTGCCAGCAGCTTAGGTCGGACAGGGGAAGGCTACACCTTC. It yields the protein CASSLGRTGEGYTF.

This clonotype appeared a few times. V gene TRBV6-1 combines with J gene TRBJ2-7, with D perhaps TRBD2 (6 bases). Looked up from germline, CDR1 is MNHNS and CDR2 is SASEGT. V was clipped by 3 bases and J by 3 bases, with 6 bases between them. This CDR3 is 12 amino acids long. CDR3 sequence: CASSEGGYEQYF. In DNA, the CDR3 is TGTGCCAGCAGTGAGGGGGGCTACGAGCAGTACTTC.

The chain has TRBV5-5 and TRBJ1-2; D is ambiguous. Trimming pared 0 bases from V and 6 bases from J, leaving 15 bases between. The CDR3 consists of 15 residues. The germline CDR1 and CDR2 sequences are SGHKS and YYEKEE (reference sequence). CDR3: CASSLELLIGHGYTF. The CDR3 DNA reads as TGTGCCAGCAGCTTGGAACTCCTAATCGGGCATGGCTACACCTTC.

This clonotype showed up many times. This chain connects TRBV9 to TRBJ2-6, with a weak D call TRBD1 (5 bases). Trimming cost V 5 bases and J 0 bases, with 9 bases left between them. CDR3 size: 15 residues. CDR1 and CDR2 (germline): SGDLS, YYNGEE. CDR3 nucleotide sequence: TGTGCCAGCAGTTCGCAGGGCTCTGGGGCCAACGTCCTGACTTTC. Residues: CASSSQGSGANVLTF.

V and J are TRBV11-1 and TRBJ2-6; D is uncertain. The CDR3 extends over 14 amino acids. V lost 8 bases to trimming and J lost 4 bases, with 12 bases between them. Germline values: CDR1 SGHAT, CDR2 FQDESV (reference sequence). The CDR3 sequence: CASSARRGANVLTF. The CDR3 nucleotides are TGTGCCAGCTCCGCACGAAGGGGGGCCAACGTCCTGACTTTC.

The V and J genes are TRBV11-3 and TRBJ2-2; D uncertain. V lost 3 bases, J lost 4 bases, and 3 bases lay in between. The CDR3 covers 12 residues. Per the germline V gene, CDR1 is SGHNT and CDR2 is YENEEA. DNA of the CDR3: TGTGCCAGCAGCTTTACCACCGGGGAGCTGTTTTTT. Translated: CASSFTTGELFF.

This clonotype appeared a few times. The rearrangement links TRBV29-1 to TRBJ2-7; no definite D call. In germline, CDR1 is SQVTM, CDR2 ANQGSEA. Trimming took 4 bases from V and 5 from J, leaving 18 bases between them. The CDR3 loop spans 14 amino acids. The CDR3 here is CSVAPVRVDDEQYF. For the CDR3, the DNA is TGCAGCGTTGCTCCGGTTAGGGTCGACGACGAGCAGTACTTC.

This clonotype was picked up a small number of times. The rearrangement links TRBV20-1 to TRBJ2-1, with D maybe TRBD2 (5 bases). The CDR3 sequence is 14 residues long. CDR1 is DFQATT and CDR2 is SNEGSKA in the germline V gene (reference sequence). Trimming shortened V by 0 bases and J by 4 bases, and 10 bases separated the two germline ends. The chain's CDR3 is CSARDIGLYNEQFF. The CDR3 nucleotides are TGCAGTGCTAGAGACATAGGACTGTACAATGAGCAGTTCTTC.

This clonotype has just a few counts. The chain carries TRBV7-2 and TRBJ2-7; D gene unclear. Trimming left V 6 bases short and J 1 base short, with 16 bases between. This CDR3 has 15 residues. The germline V gene has CDR1 SGHTA and CDR2 FQGNSA. The CDR3 here is CASRPSNLPSYEQYF. CDR3 coding DNA: TGTGCCAGCAGACCCAGTAACTTGCCATCCTACGAGCAGTACTTC.

This clonotype was seen ten or more times. The chain combines TRBV6-5 with TRBJ2-1; 14 bases line up with TRBD2. V was pared by 0 bases and J by 9 bases, with 4 bases of the junction left unmatched. The CDR3 length is 16 residues. The germline gives CDR1 MNHEY, CDR2 SVGAGI. In DNA form, the CDR3 reads TGTGCCAGCAGTTACTCGACTAGCGGGAGGGCCGGTGAGCAGTTCTTC. Translated, it gives CASSYSTSGRAGEQFF.

This clonotype was detected a few times. The V gene is TRBV28, the J gene TRBJ2-2, with TRBD2 identical over 10 bases. V shed 0 bases and J 4 bases; nucleotides not matched to a gene: 11. The germline V gene has CDR1 MDHEN and CDR2 SYDVKM. CDR3 length equals 19 residues. In nucleotides, the CDR3 is TGTGCCAGCAGTTTATGCGGGCTAGCGGGAGAGGATTGCACCGGGGAGCTGTTTTTT. Protein: CASSLCGLAGEDCTGELFF.

The V call is TRBV12-3 or TRBV12-4, the J call TRBJ2-2, with 7 bases that match TRBD2. This CDR3 has 17 amino acids. V lost 5 bases and J lost 5; bases outside the gene matches: 14. CDR3 bases: TGTGCCAGCAGTACCCCCGGACTAGTGGGTGATACCGGGGAGCTGTTTTTT. Its translation is CASSTPGLVGDTGELFF.

This clonotype has at least ten counts. The gene calls are TRBV5-1 and TRBJ2-7, with 7 bases identical to TRBD1. V lost 4 bases and J lost 2; bases outside the gene matches: 6. This CDR3 comprises 14 residues. Germline lookup yields CDR1 SGHRS and CDR2 YFSETQ. The CDR3 region is CASSRSGTAYEQYF. The CDR3 DNA sequence: TGCGCCAGCAGCCGTTCCGGGACAGCCTACGAGCAGTACTTC. The full variable domain, in which reference TRBV5-1 and TRBJ2-7 provide the parts outside the CDR3, is KAGVTQTPRYLIKTRGQQVTLSCSPISGHRSVSWYQQTPGQGLQFLFEYFSETQRNKGNFPGRFSGRQFSNSRSEMNVSTLELGDSALYLCASSRSGTAYEQYFGPGTRLTVT.